This TCR beta chain was documented in a study of blood T cell repertoires in COVID-19. Whole-study context: The cDNA or gDNA used as material had been derived from T cells, B-cell-depleted T cells, or PBMCs.

V lost 1 base to trimming and J lost 6 bases; unmatched junction nucleotides: 5. Germline V lookup: CDR1 SNHLY, CDR2 FYNNEI. The CDR3 totals 15 residues. Residents of about two dozen US areas, aged about 18 to 95 years, made up the participants. Participants had their cohort set by participant-reported clinical history. Within 2 weeks of study entry, exposed participants had contacted a PCR-confirmed or clinician-diagnosed COVID-19 case. Method: immunoSEQ multiplex PCR; TCRdb's copy keeps in-frame clones and lacks some. The sample records 200,000 to 250,000 clones, around 90% being singletons. Sequenced: PBMCs or T cells enriched from blood (not recorded which). The sequence came from a man in his thirties or forties who had been exposed to COVID-19. J is TRBJ2-2 and V is TRBV2, with 7 positions matching TRBD2. CDR3 coding DNA: TGTGCCAGCAGTGAAGATATTCTAGCGGCCGGGGAGCTGTTTTTT. Translated: CASSEDILAAGELFF.